Presented here are 6 T cell receptor beta chains from one specimen sequenced in a study of T cell repertoires in MIS-A myocarditis. Clones were read by immunoSEQ multiplex PCR, and TCRdb kept only the in-frame ones, dropping some. The table has roughly 12,000 clones, approximately 83% seen once. Material: right ventricle heart tissue obtained at autopsy. The source of these receptors is a man aged 18 to 29 with fulminant myocarditis from multisystem inflammatory syndrome in adults (MIS-A) after COVID-19.

V is TRBV3-1 (or the pseudogene TRBV3-2) and J is TRBJ2-7; possible D gene TRBD1, 6 bases. V lost 1 base and J 3 bases, leaving 7 bases between the germline ends. This CDR3 spans 13 amino acids. CDR1 and CDR2 from the germline V gene are LGHDT and YNNKEL (reference sequence). The CDR3 here is CASSQVRGYEQYF. Written as DNA, the CDR3 is TGTGCCAGCAGCCAAGTCAGGGGCTACGAGCAGTACTTC.

The chain links TRBV6-6 to TRBJ1-1; the D is unclear. The germline CDR1 and CDR2 sequences are MNHNY and SVGAGI (reference sequence). The CDR3 sequence is 13 residues long. V was clipped by 5 bases and J by 4 bases, with 11 bases between them. For the CDR3, the DNA is TGTGCCAGCAGTAGCGGACGGGCCACTGAAGCTTTCTTT. It is translated as CASSSGRATEAFF.

This chain links TRBV10-2 with TRBJ1-6; 9 positions match TRBD1. CDR1 and CDR2 (germline): WSHSY, SAAADI. The ends lost 6 bases at V and 8 bases at J; junction bases unmatched: 5. The CDR3 runs to 14 residues. The CDR3 here is CASSKDRGYSPLHF. The CDR3 DNA is TGCGCCAGCAGCAAGGACAGGGGTTATTCACCCCTCCACTTT.

V is TRBV29-1 and J is TRBJ1-1; no clear D. Germline values: CDR1 SQVTM, CDR2 ANQGSEA. This CDR3 is 14 amino acids long. Trimming shortened V by 0 bases and J by 7 bases, and 15 bases separated the two germline ends. CDR3 nucleotides: TGCAGCGTTGAAGAGGGCATAGGGAGGGATGAAGCTTTCTTT. This sequence encodes CSVEEGIGRDEAFF. Variable domain in full (rest from reference TRBV29-1 and TRBJ1-1): SAVISQKPSRDICQRGTSLTIQCQVDSQVTMMFWYRQQPGQSLTLIATANQGSEATYESGFVIDKFPISRPNLTFSTLTVSNMSPEDSSIYLCSVEEGIGRDEAFFGQGTRLTVV.

The chain couples TRBV9 to TRBJ2-5; 8 bases agree with TRBD2. With 5 bases clipped from V and 4 bases from J, the junction kept 10 bases outside the gene matches. Per the germline V gene, CDR1 is SGDLS and CDR2 is YYNGEE. This CDR3 spans 15 amino acids. CDR3 region: CASRPTSDVGETQYF. In DNA form, the CDR3 reads TGTGCCAGCAGACCGACTAGCGACGTAGGAGAGACCCAGTACTTC.

The chain recombines TRBV9 with TRBJ2-5, with 8 positions matching TRBD1. Germline V gene sequence: CDR1 SGDLS, CDR2 YYNGEE. CDR3 size: 15 residues. Germline trimming cut 0 bases from V and 5 bases from J; bases unmatched to any gene: 6. The CDR3 DNA follows: TGTGCCAGCAGCGTAGGTCAGGGGGCCTTGGAGACCCAGTACTTC. Translating it yields CASSVGQGALETQYF.